A selection of T cell receptor beta chains follows, all from one sample in a study of T cell responses to AZD1222 COVID-19 vaccine. Assay used: immunoSEQ multiplex PCR; TCRdb lists only in-frame clones, some missing. Of approximately 120,000 clones listed, roughly 86% are singletons. Material: peripheral blood, obtained on day 0 of MenACWY control vaccination. All receptors derive from an adult in good health. CDR3s include the opening cysteine and the closing phenylalanine or tryptophan. Each record gives: J gene, D gene, V gene, clone size, CDR3 DNA, CDR3 protein. D genes are given only for firm matches. Expanded clones are given a class, and other clones once, few, many or no size at all.

>TRBJ1-4|.|TRBV20-1|.
TGCAGTGCTAGTTCCAGCGGGAATGAAAAACTGTTTTTT
CSASSSGNEKLFF
>TRBJ2-7|TRBD1|TRBV28|.
TGTGCCAGCAGTCCGGGACAGTCCTACGAGCAGTACTTC
CASSPGQSYEQYF
>TRBJ1-5|.|TRBV7-2|.
TGTGCCAGCAGCTTAGCCCCCCGAGGGATCGGTGGCAATCAGCCCCAGCATTTT
CASSLAPRGIGGNQPQHF
>TRBJ1-3|.|TRBV6-5|few
TGTGCCAGCAGTATCGACTCTGGAAACACCATATATTTT
CASSIDSGNTIYF
>TRBJ1-2|.|TRBV7-9|.
TGTGCCAGCAGCTTAGGGGGGTACTATGGCTACACCTTC
CASSLGGYYGYTF
>TRBJ2-5|TRBD1|TRBV5-1|few
TGCGCCAGCAGCGTTTCGGGACAGGGAGGGGAGACCCAGTACTTC
CASSVSGQGGETQYF
>TRBJ1-2|.|TRBV29-1|.
TGCAGCGTTGAGGGGTCTAATGAAGGCTACACCTTC
CSVEGSNEGYTF
>TRBJ1-3|.|TRBV10-3|.
TGTGCCATCAGTGAGCCCCTCTCTGGAAACACCATATATTTT
CAISEPLSGNTIYF
>TRBJ1-1|TRBD1|TRBV5-4|.
TGTGCCAGCAGCACTCCGACAGGGGGGGTCACTGAAGCTTTCTTT
CASSTPTGGVTEAFF
>TRBJ1-6|.|TRBV5-1|.
TGCGCCAGCAGCTTGGCTACGGGGATCGGCTCACCCCTCCACTTT
CASSLATGIGSPLHF
>TRBJ1-2|.|TRBV27|.
TGTGCCAGCAGGCAATCCGGGCCCCCTAACTATGGCTACACCTTC
CASRQSGPPNYGYTF
>TRBJ2-3|TRBD2|TRBV7-9|.
TGTGCCAGCAGCTCGAAAGCGGGGGAAAGCACAGATACGCAGTATTTT
CASSSKAGESTDTQYF
>TRBJ1-4|.|TRBV6-5|.
TGTGCCAGCAAGAGGGAAGGGTGGGAAAAACTGTTTTTT
CASKREGWEKLFF
>TRBJ1-1|.|TRBV7-8|.
TGTGCCAGCAGCAATACGATTCCGCCTGAAGCTTTCTTT
CASSNTIPPEAFF
>TRBJ2-5|TRBD2|TRBV30|.
TGTGCCTGGGGCTTGACTAGCGGGAGATCGGAGACCCAGTACTTC
CAWGLTSGRSETQYF
>TRBJ1-1|TRBD1|TRBV7-2|.
TGTGCCAGCAGCCAAACTCCGGGACAGGGGGGTTTTGACACTGAAGCTTTCTTT
CASSQTPGQGGFDTEAFF
>TRBJ1-5|.|TRBV7-8|.
TGTGCCAGCAGCTTAGGCAGGGGAATGAGCAATCAGCCCCAGCATTTT
CASSLGRGMSNQPQHF
>TRBJ2-2|TRBD2|TRBV5-1|.
TGCGCCAGCAGCTTCTCGGGACTAGGGGTGAACACCGGGGAGCTGTTTTTT
CASSFSGLGVNTGELFF
>TRBJ1-4|.|TRBV5-1|.
TGCGCCAGCAATGTGGGGGGCGGATCCTTAACTAATGAAAAACTGTTTTTT
CASNVGGGSLTNEKLFF
>TRBJ1-4|.|TRBV6-2/TRBV6-3|.
TGTGCCAGCAGTTACGTGGGATCTAATGAAAAACTGTTTTTT
CASSYVGSNEKLFF
>TRBJ2-5|.|TRBV5-8|.
TGTGCCAGCAGCCTGGGGATGACGCGTTACCAAGAGACCCAGTACTTC
CASSLGMTRYQETQYF
>TRBJ1-2|.|TRBV29-1|.
TGCAGCGTTGAAGATTCGAGGGGAGGCTACACCTTC
CSVEDSRGGYTF
>TRBJ1-1|.|TRBV11-2|.
TGTGCCAGCAGCTTAGGTAGGCGGGCAGAGGGTCGGATGAACACTGAAGCTTTCTTT
CASSLGRRAEGRMNTEAFF
>TRBJ2-4|TRBD1|TRBV6-5|once
TGTGCCAGCAGTTACCCGGGACAGGGAAACATTCAGTACTTC
CASSYPGQGNIQYF
>TRBJ2-1|TRBD1|TRBV7-6|.
TGTGCCAGCAGCCGAGAACAGGGGGTGCGCAATGAGCAGTTCTTC
CASSREQGVRNEQFF
>TRBJ1-5|TRBD1|TRBV19|.
TGTGCCAGTAGCGGCAGGGGGAACAATCAGCCCCAGCATTTT
CASSGRGNNQPQHF
>TRBJ2-5|.|TRBV12-3/TRBV12-4|.
TGTGCCAGCAGTTTAGGGCAGCAAGAGACCCAGTACTTC
CASSLGQQETQYF
>TRBJ2-5|.|TRBV5-4|.
TGTGCCAGCAGCTTTTCAGGGGGGCGAGAGACCCAGTACTTC
CASSFSGGRETQYF
>TRBJ2-7|TRBD1|TRBV6-5|.
TGTGCCAGCAGTACTACCGGGACAGTCTCCTACGAGCAGTACTTC
CASSTTGTVSYEQYF
>TRBJ1-1|TRBD1|TRBV5-1|.
TGCGCCAGCAGCTCGACAGGGTGGGTCACTGAAGCTTTCTTT
CASSSTGWVTEAFF
>TRBJ1-6|.|TRBV7-2|.
TGTGCCAGCAGCTTAGGGACTTGGGGTAATTCACCCCTCCACTTT
CASSLGTWGNSPLHF
>TRBJ1-5|.|TRBV30|.
TGTGCCTGGAAGACATATGGCAATCAGCCCCAGCATTTT
CAWKTYGNQPQHF
>TRBJ2-3|.|TRBV14|.
TGTGCCAGCAGCCAACAGGGAGCACTCAACCGGGGAGATACGCAGTATTTT
CASSQQGALNRGDTQYF